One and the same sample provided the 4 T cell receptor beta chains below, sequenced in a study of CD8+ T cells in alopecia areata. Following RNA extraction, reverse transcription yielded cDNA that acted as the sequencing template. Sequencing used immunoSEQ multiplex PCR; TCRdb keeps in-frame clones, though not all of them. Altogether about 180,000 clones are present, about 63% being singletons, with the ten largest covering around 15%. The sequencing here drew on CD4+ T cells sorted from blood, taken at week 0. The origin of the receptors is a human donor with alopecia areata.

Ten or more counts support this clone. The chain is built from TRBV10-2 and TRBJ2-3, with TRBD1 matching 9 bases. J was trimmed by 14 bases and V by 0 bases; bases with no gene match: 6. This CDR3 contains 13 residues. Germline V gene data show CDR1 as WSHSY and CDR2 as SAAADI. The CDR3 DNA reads TGCGCCAGCAGTGAGTCTGGGGACAGGGTCTCGTATTTT. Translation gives CASSESGDRVSYF.

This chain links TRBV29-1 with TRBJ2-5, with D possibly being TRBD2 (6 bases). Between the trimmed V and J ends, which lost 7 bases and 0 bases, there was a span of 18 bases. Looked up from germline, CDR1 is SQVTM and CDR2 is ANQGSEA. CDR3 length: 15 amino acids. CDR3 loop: CSAEGGRQYQETQYF. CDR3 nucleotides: TGCAGCGCCGAGGGAGGACGTCAATACCAAGAGACCCAGTACTTC.

For the CDR3, the DNA is TGTGCCAGCAGTTACGAGGGGTGGGGATCACCCCTCCACTTT. Amino acid sequence: CASSYEGWGSPLHF. The chain has TRBV6-5 and TRBJ1-6; possibly TRBD1 for D (5 bases). The length of the CDR3 is 14 residues. V dropped 2 bases and J dropped 10 bases, with 12 bases sitting between them. Germline CDR1 and CDR2: MNHEY and SVGAGI.

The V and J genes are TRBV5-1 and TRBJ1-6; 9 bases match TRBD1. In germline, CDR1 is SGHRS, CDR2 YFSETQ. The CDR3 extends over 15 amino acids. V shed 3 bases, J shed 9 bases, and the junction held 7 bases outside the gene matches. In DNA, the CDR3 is TGCGCCAGCAGCTGGGGACAGGGCCGAGTTTCACCCCTCCACTTT. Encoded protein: CASSWGQGRVSPLHF.